One sample yielded the 29 T cell receptor beta chains listed below, sequenced in a study of cytomegalovirus exposure and HLA in healthy donors. A multiplex PCR was run with 60 Vbeta primers and 13 Jbeta primers. Clones were sequenced by immunoSEQ multiplex PCR, and TCRdb holds only the in-frame ones, with some missing. The sample contains roughly 100,000 clones, approximately 69% of which appear only once. The sequenced sample consisted of PBMCs. Every receptor here comes from a man in his thirties or forties in good health and CMV-seronegative.

This sequence joins TRBV7-8 and TRBJ2-1; a possible D gene is TRBD2 (7 bases). This CDR3 is built from 15 residues. Trimming removed 5 bases from V and 8 bases from J, with 19 bases in between. Germline CDR1 SGHVS, CDR2 FQNEAQ. The chain's CDR3 is CASSPRGGDLDEQFF. In DNA, the CDR3 is TGTGCCAGCAGCCCCCGAGGGGGGGACCTCGATGAGCAGTTCTTC.

This clone appeared a single time. The chain combines TRBV20-1 with TRBJ1-2, with 7 bases aligning to TRBD1. In germline, CDR1 is DFQATT, CDR2 SNEGSKA (reference sequence). The junction had 6 bases not matched to a gene; V was cut back by 7 bases and J by 7 bases. The CDR3 extends over 11 amino acids. CDR3 in DNA: TGCAGTGTTGACAGGGACCGTGGCTACACCTTC. Its translation: CSVDRDRGYTF.

This clone was seen only a few times. The gene calls are TRBV19 and TRBJ1-4; D unresolved. This CDR3 contains 17 residues. V lost 7 bases, J lost 5 bases, and 23 bases lay in between. Per germline, CDR1 LNHDA and CDR2 SQIVND (reference sequence). The CDR3 DNA follows: TGTGCCAGTAAAGGGAGCCCTTCTACTGGGCTAAATGAAAAACTGTTTTTT. Its protein is CASKGSPSTGLNEKLFF. The entire variable domain, with the rest obtained from reference TRBV19 and TRBJ1-4, is as follows: DGGITQSPKYLFRKEGQNVTLSCEQNLNHDAMYWYRQDPGQGLRLIYYSQIVNDFQKGDIAEGYSVSREKKESFPLTVTSAQKNPTAFYLCASKGSPSTGLNEKLFFGSGTQLSVL.

The J gene is TRBJ1-2, the V gene TRBV18; the match to TRBD1 covers 8 bases. The trim removed 6 bases at V and 8 bases at J, leaving 11 bases unmatched. The germline V gene has CDR1 KGHSH and CDR2 LQKENI. This CDR3 is built from 14 residues. The CDR3 nucleotides read TGTGCCAGCTCGGCCGACAGGGGCTCGAACGGCTACACCTTC. This gives the protein CASSADRGSNGYTF.

The chain carries TRBV11-1 and TRBJ2-1, with 10 bases that match TRBD2. V shed 5 bases and J 9 bases; nucleotides not matched to a gene: 13. This CDR3 has 16 amino acids. CDR1 is SGHAT, CDR2 FQDESV, per germline (reference sequence). In DNA form, the CDR3 reads TGTGCCAGCAGCGAGGGTTCTAGCGGGGGACGTGGTGAGCAGTTCTTC. Translation gives CASSEGSSGGRGEQFF.

This chain uses TRBV18 with TRBJ2-7; D unresolved. CDR1 and CDR2 (germline): KGHSH, LQKENI. CDR3 size: 13 residues. The V end was cut by 4 bases, the J end by 3 bases, with 10 bases between. The CDR3 is CASSLVAVYEQYF. In DNA, the CDR3 is TGTGCCAGCTCACTTGTAGCAGTCTACGAGCAGTACTTC.

The rearrangement uses TRBV7-2 and TRBJ2-5; TRBD2 matches at 9 bases. The germline V gene encodes CDR1 SGHTA and CDR2 FQGNSA. The V segment lost 3 bases and the J segment 5 bases; nucleotides outside the gene matches: 7. The CDR3 length is 15 residues. CDR3 protein: CASSFFSGRAETQYF. CDR3 bases: TGTGCCAGCAGCTTTTTTAGCGGGAGAGCGGAGACCCAGTACTTC.

The rearrangement uses TRBV2 and TRBJ1-5; 9 bases fit TRBD1. Trimming removed 11 bases from V and 7 bases from J; junction bases left unmatched: 9. Germline V gene sequence: CDR1 SNHLY, CDR2 FYNNEI. The CDR3 is 13 residues long. CDR3: CAREGQGGQPQHF. In DNA, the CDR3 is TGTGCCCGCGAGGGACAGGGCGGCCAGCCCCAGCATTTT.

The V call is TRBV5-5, the J call TRBJ2-1, with 10 bases that match TRBD2. From germline, CDR1 is SGHKS and CDR2 YYEKEE (reference sequence). The ends lost 2 bases at V and 3 bases at J; junction bases unmatched: 2. The length of the CDR3 is 15 residues. The CDR3 sequence is CASSFSGRNYNEQFF. As DNA, the CDR3 is TGTGCCAGCAGCTTTAGCGGGAGGAACTACAATGAGCAGTTCTTC. The full variable domain, completed using reference TRBV5-5 and TRBJ2-1, is DAGVTQSPTHLIKTRGQQVTLRCSPISGHKSVSWYQQVLGQGPQFIFQYYEKEERGRGNFPDRFSARQFPNYSSELNVNALLLGDSALYLCASSFSGRNYNEQFFGPGTRLTVL.

As regards this clone: The junction and the germline gene differ at one end; a read error may be behind it. This chain joins TRBV7-7 and TRBJ2-7; 8 positions agree with TRBD1. CDR1 is SSHAT and CDR2 is FNYEAQ in the germline V gene (reference sequence). The CDR3 sequence is 15 residues long. CDR3 sequence: CASSNGQGQGYEQYF. The CDR3 DNA is TGTGCTAGCAGTAATGGACAGGGTCAGGGCTACGAGCAGTACTTC.

The chain joins TRBV27 to TRBJ1-5; tentative D call: TRBD1 (5 bases). The V gene lost 4 bases and the J gene lost 4 bases, with 11 bases spanning the gap. This CDR3 comprises 14 residues. Per germline, CDR1 MNHEY and CDR2 SMNVEV (reference sequence). This CDR3 is CASSSGMGNQPQHF. In nucleotides, the CDR3 is TGTGCCAGCAGTTCAGGGATGGGAAATCAGCCCCAGCATTTT.

This chain joins TRBV11-3 and TRBJ2-7; a weak D match, TRBD1 (6 bases). From germline, CDR1 is SGHNT and CDR2 YENEEA. The V and J ends lost 5 bases and 3 bases respectively, with 14 bases between them. The CDR3 contains 14 residues. The chain's CDR3 is CASSLTGPSYEQYF. The DNA for the CDR3 is TGTGCCAGCAGCCTGACAGGACCCAGCTACGAGCAGTACTTC.

The chain has TRBV9 and TRBJ2-7; 10 nucleotides line up with TRBD2. Germline trimming cut 4 bases from V and 6 bases from J; bases unmatched to any gene: 16. CDR3 length equals 17 residues. Germline CDR1 is SGDLS and CDR2 is YYNGEE. The CDR3 bases are TGTGCCAGCAGCCCTCGACCTACTAGCGGGACAACCGCCGAGCAGTACTTC. The encoded protein is CASSPRPTSGTTAEQYF.

This clone was seen a handful of times. The chain recombines TRBV9 with TRBJ1-2, with 7 bases lining up with TRBD1. The CDR3 sequence is 13 residues long. Germline CDR1 and CDR2: SGDLS and YYNGEE. Trimming cost V 5 bases and J 4 bases; bases outside gene matches: 5. The CDR3: CASRPGTAYGYTF. CDR3 nucleotide sequence: TGTGCCAGCAGGCCCGGGACAGCCTATGGCTACACCTTC.

In regard to this clone: A read error may produce the germline difference seen at one junction end. J is TRBJ2-7 and V is TRBV7-3; TRBD1 agrees at 9 bases. Germline V lookup: CDR1 SGHTA, CDR2 FQGTGA. This CDR3 comprises 15 residues. The CDR3 loop reads CASSLSPDRGYDQYF. DNA for the CDR3: TGTGCCAGCAGCTTAAGCCCGGACAGGGGCTACGATCAGTACTTC. The entire variable domain, with the rest obtained from reference TRBV7-3 and TRBJ2-7, is as follows: GAGVSQTPSNKVTEKGKYVELRCDPISGHTALYWYRQSLGQGPEFLIYFQGTGAADDSGLPNDRFFAVRPEGSVSTLKIQRTERGDSAVYLCASSLSPDRGYDQYFGPGTRLTVT.

This clone occurred a few times. The chain joins TRBV9 to TRBJ1-1; unclear D gene. V lost 4 bases to trimming and J lost 1 base, with 11 bases between them. This CDR3 spans 14 amino acids. Germline-derived CDR1 and CDR2 are SGDLS and YYNGEE. CDR3 sequence: CASSLLSGNTEAFF. In nucleotides, the CDR3 is TGTGCCAGCAGCCTACTCTCGGGGAACACTGAAGCTTTCTTT. The full variable domain, with the rest looked up from reference TRBV9 and TRBJ1-1, is DSGVTQTPKHLITATGQRVTLRCSPRSGDLSVYWYQQSLDQGLQFLIQYYNGEERAKGNILERFSAQQFPDLHSELNLSSLELGDSALYFCASSLLSGNTEAFFGQGTRLTVV.

This chain uses TRBV4-3 with TRBJ2-7, with D possibly matching TRBD2 (6 bases). The V end was cut by 4 bases, the J end by 5 bases, with 15 bases between. The germline V gene has CDR1 LGHNA and CDR2 YSLEER. This CDR3 has 14 residues. The CDR3 spells CASSRRGIRDEQYF. CDR3 coding DNA: TGCGCCAGCAGCCGCCGGGGGATTCGGGACGAGCAGTACTTC.

This clone showed up just once. This sequence joins TRBV5-1 and TRBJ1-2; the D is unclear. The germline V and J ends were trimmed by 0 bases and 3 bases, with 15 bases remaining between them. This CDR3 spans 16 amino acids. Germline V CDR1 and CDR2: SGHRS, YFSETQ. CDR3 DNA sequence: TGCGCCAGCAGCTTGGCGGCAGAGGTAGTCGACTATGGCTACACCTTC. Translating it yields CASSLAAEVVDYGYTF.

The chain couples TRBV30 to TRBJ1-1, with D hard to call. Between the trimmed V and J ends, which lost 4 bases and 5 bases, there was a span of 14 bases. Germline assignment: CDR1 GTSNPN and CDR2 SVGIG (reference sequence). CDR3 length: 13 residues. The CDR3 region is CAWKSEGWTEAFF. The CDR3 region has the DNA TGTGCCTGGAAAAGTGAGGGATGGACTGAAGCTTTCTTT.

The chain combines TRBV28 with TRBJ2-7; TRBD1 is a possible D gene (5 bases). Germline CDR1 is MDHEN and CDR2 is SYDVKM. The length of the CDR3 is 12 residues. V dropped 6 bases and J dropped 7 bases, with 13 bases sitting between them. CDR3 in DNA: TGTGCCAGCAGACGGACACCCCGTGAGCAGTACTTC. Encoded protein: CASRRTPREQYF.

V gene TRBV2 combines with J gene TRBJ2-3; 12 bases map to TRBD2. Trimming at V came to 5 bases and at J to 4 bases, leaving 13 bases not matched to a gene. The germline gives CDR1 SNHLY, CDR2 FYNNEI. The CDR3 loop spans 18 amino acids. The CDR3 protein is CASSKTSGGRSGADTQYF. The CDR3 DNA follows: TGTGCCAGCAGTAAGACTAGCGGGGGACGGTCTGGGGCAGATACGCAGTATTTT. Supplemented by reference TRBV2 and TRBJ2-3, the full variable domain reads EPEVTQTPSHQVTQMGQEVILRCVPISNHLYFYWYRQILGQKVEFLVSFYNNEISEKSEIFDDQFSVERPDGSNFTLKIRSTKLEDSAMYFCASSKTSGGRSGADTQYFGPGTRLTVL.

The table lists this clone with a count of one. This chain connects TRBV6-1 to TRBJ1-5; weak D call: TRBD1 (5 bases). V was shortened by 2 bases and J by 1 base, with 12 bases between the two germline ends. This CDR3 has 16 amino acids. Germline V gene lookup returns CDR1 MNHNS and CDR2 SASEGT. Here the CDR3 DNA reads TGTGCCAGCAGTGAAAATCAGGGAGGGAGCAATCAGCCCCAGCATTTT. It specifies CASSENQGGSNQPQHF.

As for this clone: The sample has other DNA sequences that encode this CDR3 too. This chain connects TRBV7-2 to TRBJ2-3; 14 nucleotides agree with TRBD2. The CDR3 has 16 amino acids. Per germline, CDR1 SGHTA and CDR2 FQGNSA. The ends lost 3 bases at V and 4 bases at J; junction bases unmatched: 3. For the CDR3, the DNA is TGTGCCAGCAGCTTTAGACTAGCGGGAGGGTCAGATACGCAGTATTTT. It encodes CASSFRLAGGSDTQYF.

The chain links TRBV28 to TRBJ1-2, with a tentative D call TRBD1 (6 bases). CDR3 length: 15 residues. V was clipped by 0 bases and J by 4 bases, with 12 bases between them. The germline gives CDR1 MDHEN, CDR2 SYDVKM. CDR3: CASSLWGGPGYGYTF. The CDR3 DNA is TGTGCCAGCAGTTTATGGGGGGGGCCGGGCTATGGCTACACCTTC.

V gene TRBV14 combines with J gene TRBJ2-2, with 12 bases fitting TRBD2. Germline-derived CDR1 and CDR2 are SGHDN and FVKESK. This CDR3 has 16 residues. V lost 2 bases to trimming and J lost 6 bases; unmatched junction nucleotides: 4. The CDR3 DNA follows: TGTGCCAGCAGCCAACAGACTAGCGGGAGTTCCGGGGAGCTGTTTTTT. Amino acids: CASSQQTSGSSGELFF. Together with reference TRBV14 and TRBJ2-2, the CDR3 gives the full variable domain: EAGVTQFPSHSVIEKGQTVTLRCDPISGHDNLYWYRRVMGKEIKFLLHFVKESKQDESGMPNNRFLAERTGGTYSTLKVQPAELEDSGVYFCASSQQTSGSSGELFFGEGSRLTVL.

The chain joins TRBV10-1 to TRBJ1-4; D possibly corresponds to TRBD1 (5 bases). Trimming left V 2 bases short and J 3 bases short, with 13 bases between. The CDR3 is made up of 16 amino acids. Per germline, CDR1 WNHNN and CDR2 SYGVQD (reference sequence). Written as DNA, the CDR3 is TGCGCCAGCAGTGAGCCTGACAAGGGGTCTAATGAAAAACTGTTTTTT. Translated: CASSEPDKGSNEKLFF.

The rearrangement links TRBV19 to TRBJ2-5; TRBD2 aligns across 16 bases. The trim removed 4 bases at V and 5 bases at J, leaving 4 bases unmatched. The CDR3 totals 16 residues. Germline CDR1 reads LNHDA; CDR2 reads SQIVND (reference sequence). The DNA of the CDR3 is TGTGCCAGTAGTAAGGGACTAGCGGGAGGGGGTGAGACCCAGTACTTC. Its translation: CASSKGLAGGGETQYF.

The chain joins TRBV6-6 to TRBJ1-1; D is ambiguous. The V end lost 5 bases, the J end lost 0 bases, and 7 bases lay between the germline ends. The CDR3 consists of 13 residues. Germline CDR1 reads MNHNY; CDR2 reads SVGAGI (reference sequence). The CDR3 region is CASSRYLNTEAFF. The CDR3 DNA reads TGTGCCAGCAGTCGGTACCTGAACACTGAAGCTTTCTTT.

This chain uses TRBV6-5 with TRBJ2-2; D is ambiguous. Germline values: CDR1 MNHEY, CDR2 SVGAGI. The germline V and J ends were trimmed by 5 bases and 6 bases, with 13 bases remaining between them. The CDR3 runs to 14 residues. DNA for the CDR3: TGTGCCAGCAGTGGCCTAGTTGCGCCCGGGGAGCTGTTTTTT. It yields the protein CASSGLVAPGELFF.